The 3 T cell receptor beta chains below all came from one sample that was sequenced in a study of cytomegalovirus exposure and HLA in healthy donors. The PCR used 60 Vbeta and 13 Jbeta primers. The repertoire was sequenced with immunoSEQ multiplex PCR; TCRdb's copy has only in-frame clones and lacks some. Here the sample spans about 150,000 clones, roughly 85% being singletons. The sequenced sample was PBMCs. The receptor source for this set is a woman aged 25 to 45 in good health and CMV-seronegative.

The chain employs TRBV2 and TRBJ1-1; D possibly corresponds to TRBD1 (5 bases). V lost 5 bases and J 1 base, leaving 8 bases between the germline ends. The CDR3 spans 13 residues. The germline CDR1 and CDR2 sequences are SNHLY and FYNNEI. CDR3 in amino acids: CASSMDTNTEAFF. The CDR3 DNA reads TGTGCCAGCAGTATGGACACGAACACTGAAGCTTTCTTT.

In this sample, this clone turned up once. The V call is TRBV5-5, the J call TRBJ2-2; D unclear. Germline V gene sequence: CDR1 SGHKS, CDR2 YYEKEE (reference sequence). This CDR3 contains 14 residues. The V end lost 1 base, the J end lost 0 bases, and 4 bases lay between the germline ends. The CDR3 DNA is TGTGCCAGCAGCTTGCCAGCGAACACCGGGGAGCTGTTTTTT. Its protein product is CASSLPANTGELFF.

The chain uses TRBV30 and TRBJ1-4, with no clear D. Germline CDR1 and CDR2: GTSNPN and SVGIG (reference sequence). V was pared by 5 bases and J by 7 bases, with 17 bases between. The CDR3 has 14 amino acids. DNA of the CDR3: TGTGCCTGGCGTCGACTGGCTACCGGTGAAAAACTGTTTTTT. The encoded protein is CAWRRLATGEKLFF. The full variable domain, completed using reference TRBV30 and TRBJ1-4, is SQTIHQWPATLVQPVGSPLSLECTVEGTSNPNLYWYRQAAGRGLQLLFYSVGIGQISSEVPQNLSASRPQDRQFILSSKKLLLSDSGFYLCAWRRLATGEKLFFGSGTQLSVL.